What follows are 28 T cell receptor beta chains derived from one specimen sequenced in a study of blood T cell repertoires in COVID-19. Some clones are missing from TCRdb's copy, which holds only in-frame ones; the method was immunoSEQ multiplex PCR. The top ten hold approximately 6.8% of the sample, which has about 62,000 clones, approximately 73% seen once. Sequencing was done on a sample of peripheral blood. The receptors shown here come from a woman aged 45-65 years with active or convalescent COVID-19.

This clone was picked up a small number of times. V gene TRBV4-2 combines with J gene TRBJ2-7; TRBD1 agrees at 9 bases. V shed 3 bases, J shed 0 bases, and the junction held 6 bases outside the gene matches. Germline lookup yields CDR1 LGHNA and CDR2 YNFKEQ. The CDR3 is 16 amino acids. The CDR3 is CASSHAGQGRSYEQYF. CDR3 DNA: TGTGCCAGCAGCCACGCAGGACAGGGGCGCTCCTACGAGCAGTACTTC.

This rearrangement joins TRBV7-2 to TRBJ2-7; a weak D match, TRBD1 (6 bases). Trimming cost V 6 bases and J 0 bases, with 15 bases left between them. Looked up from germline, CDR1 is SGHTA and CDR2 is FQGNSA. CDR3 length equals 15 residues. The CDR3: CASRSGAGLSYEQYF. The CDR3 DNA is TGTGCCAGCAGGTCAGGGGCGGGCCTCTCCTACGAGCAGTACTTC.

The chain uses TRBV5-1 and TRBJ2-3, with 7 bases identical to TRBD2. Germline V gene data show CDR1 as SGHRS and CDR2 as YFSETQ. The length of the CDR3 is 11 residues. J lost 4 bases, V lost 8 bases, and 1 base had no gene match. CDR3 loop: CASRGADTQYF. DNA of the CDR3: TGCGCCAGTCGGGGGGCAGATACGCAGTATTTT.

V is TRBV11-2 and J is TRBJ1-2; D remains ambiguous. V gave up 3 bases and J gave up 8 bases, with 7 bases separating them. The V gene's germline CDR1 is SGHAT and CDR2 FQNNGV. CDR3 length equals 11 residues. CDR3 in amino acids: CASSFRSGYTF. DNA of the CDR3: TGTGCCAGCAGCTTCAGGTCGGGCTACACCTTC.

V gene TRBV7-2 combines with J gene TRBJ2-1, with 7 nucleotides matching TRBD2. Trimming removed 5 bases from V and 2 bases from J; junction bases left unmatched: 9. CDR3 length: 16 residues. CDR1 SGHTA and CDR2 FQGNSA come from the germline V gene. CDR3 loop: CASSLEASGTYNEQFF. Written as DNA, the CDR3 is TGTGCCAGCAGCCTAGAGGCTAGCGGTACCTACAATGAGCAGTTCTTC.

The V and J genes are TRBV12-3 or TRBV12-4 and TRBJ2-5, with a tentative D call TRBD1 (6 bases). V was trimmed by 6 bases and J by 5 bases, leaving 10 bases between them. There are 12 residues in the CDR3. For the CDR3, the DNA is TGTGCCAGCAGCTACAGGGAGGAGACCCAGTACTTC. It is translated as CASSYREETQYF.

To note about this clone: This sample also contains other DNA sequences that code for the same CDR3. The chain employs TRBV9 and TRBJ2-3; D perhaps matches TRBD2 (6 bases). The CDR3 is 13 amino acids. Trimming left V 3 bases short and J 4 bases short, with 9 bases between. CDR1 and CDR2 from the germline V gene are SGDLS and YYNGEE. CDR3 in DNA: TGTGCCAGCAGCGGTGGAGGGGCAGATACGCAGTATTTT. Protein sequence: CASSGGGADTQYF.

The CDR3 region is CASRTGQGREAFF. The DNA of the CDR3 is TGTGCCAGTAGAACAGGGCAAGGTCGTGAAGCTTTCTTT. V is TRBV19 and J is TRBJ1-1, with a weak D call TRBD1 (6 bases). V lost 6 bases, J lost 7 bases, and 15 bases lay in between. Germline CDR1 LNHDA, CDR2 SQIVND (reference sequence). The CDR3 runs 13 residues. The full variable domain, with the rest looked up from reference TRBV19 and TRBJ1-1, is DGGITQSPKYLFRKEGQNVTLSCEQNLNHDAMYWYRQDPGQGLRLIYYSQIVNDFQKGDIAEGYSVSREKKESFPLTVTSAQKNPTAFYLCASRTGQGREAFFGQGTRLTVV.

The V call is TRBV24-1, the J call TRBJ2-3; 8 bases agree with TRBD2. CDR1 and CDR2 from the germline V gene are KGHDR and SFDVKD. The CDR3 extends over 17 amino acids. With 2 bases clipped from V and 6 bases from J, the junction kept 12 bases outside the gene matches. This CDR3 is CATSDYGGVGSPDTQYF. Written as DNA, the CDR3 is TGTGCCACCAGTGATTACGGGGGGGTCGGGAGTCCGGATACGCAGTATTTT.

The chain couples TRBV6-5 to TRBJ1-1; the D gene is possibly TRBD1 (5 bases). The CDR3 contains 16 residues. V was trimmed by 0 bases and J by 0 bases, leaving 11 bases between them. From germline, CDR1 is MNHEY and CDR2 SVGAGI. In nucleotides, the CDR3 is TGTGCCAGCAGTTACTCGGGTGGGGGGGTGAACACTGAAGCTTTCTTT. It is translated as CASSYSGGGVNTEAFF.

This clone came up many times. The rearrangement uses TRBV4-1 and TRBJ1-2; weak D call: TRBD1 (5 bases). The V end was cut by 7 bases, the J end by 7 bases, with 16 bases between. The CDR3 sequence is 13 residues long. Per germline, CDR1 MGHRA and CDR2 YSYEKL. CDR3 nucleotide sequence: TGCGCCAGCACCCAGGTGGGGGGAGGTGGCTACACCTTC. This codes for CASTQVGGGGYTF.

This clone has only a few counts. CDR3 amino acids: CASSLAGRTDTQYF. CDR3 in DNA: TGTGCCAGCAGCTTAGCGGGGCGCACAGATACGCAGTATTTT. The chain uses TRBV7-9 and TRBJ2-3; D possibly corresponds to TRBD1 (5 bases). V was pared by 0 bases and J by 1 base, with 5 bases between. Germline CDR1 reads SEHNR; CDR2 reads FQNEAQ (reference sequence). The CDR3 extends over 14 amino acids.

The sample holds a few counts of this clone. The genes are TRBV2 and TRBJ2-7; 7 bases line up with TRBD2. Trimming took 0 bases from V and 4 from J; bases not matched to a gene: 21. The CDR3 has 20 amino acids. In germline, CDR1 is SNHLY, CDR2 FYNNEI. The DNA for the CDR3 is TGTGCCAGCAGTGAAGCGCTTTCCTGGTCAAATGGGAGGGCCGATTACGAGCAGTACTTC. Amino acid sequence: CASSEALSWSNGRADYEQYF.

This clone was observed a few times. This chain links TRBV4-2 with TRBJ1-3, with unresolved D. This CDR3 has 15 amino acids. The V gene lost 0 bases and the J gene lost 2 bases, with 8 bases spanning the gap. Germline V CDR1 and CDR2: LGHNA, YNFKEQ. CDR3 in amino acids: CASSQDSQPGNTIYF. The CDR3 coding sequence is TGTGCCAGCAGCCAAGATAGCCAGCCTGGAAACACCATATATTTT.

The J gene is TRBJ2-3, the V gene TRBV9; the match to TRBD2 covers 7 bases. Germline values: CDR1 SGDLS, CDR2 YYNGEE. This CDR3 has 15 amino acids. The trim removed 3 bases at V and 0 bases at J, leaving 4 bases unmatched. The CDR3 DNA reads TGTGCCAGCAGCGGTAGCGGGCTAAGCACAGATACGCAGTATTTT. It encodes CASSGSGLSTDTQYF.

The gene calls are TRBV7-9 and TRBJ1-4; 8 bases fit TRBD1. V lost 5 bases and J lost 8; bases outside the gene matches: 4. The CDR3 loop spans 13 amino acids. Germline values: CDR1 SEHNR, CDR2 FQNEAQ (reference sequence). This CDR3 reads CASSATGEEKLFF. DNA for the CDR3: TGTGCCAGCAGCGCGACAGGGGAAGAAAAACTGTTTTTT.

This clone showed up just once. The chain carries TRBV2 and TRBJ1-2; weak D call: TRBD1 (5 bases). Germline CDR1 is SNHLY and CDR2 is FYNNEI. The CDR3 has 15 amino acids. Trimming removed 2 bases at V and 3 bases at J, with 13 bases between. The CDR3 region is CASSESGGRDYGYTF. The DNA for the CDR3 is TGTGCCAGCAGTGAATCGGGGGGTCGGGACTATGGCTACACCTTC. Looking up the rest from reference TRBV2 and TRBJ1-2 gives the full variable domain: EPEVTQTPSHQVTQMGQEVILRCVPISNHLYFYWYRQILGQKVEFLVSFYNNEISEKSEIFDDQFSVERPDGSNFTLKIRSTKLEDSAMYFCASSESGGRDYGYTFGSGTRLTVV.

The V call is TRBV5-4, the J call TRBJ2-1, with 13 bases aligning to TRBD2. Germline V CDR1 and CDR2: SGHNT, YYREEE (reference sequence). The CDR3 sequence is 17 residues long. Trimming cost V 4 bases and J 1 base; bases outside gene matches: 5. CDR3 residues: CASSTKLAGGSYNEQFF. The CDR3 bases are TGTGCCAGCAGCACAAAACTAGCGGGAGGGTCCTACAATGAGCAGTTCTTC.

This CDR3 is CASSSVGKGPGLAGGPSHEQFF. CDR3 nucleotide sequence: TGCGCCAGCAGCTCTGTCGGGAAGGGCCCGGGACTAGCGGGAGGGCCCTCCCACGAGCAGTTCTTC. The chain couples TRBV5-1 to TRBJ2-1; 16 bases are shared with TRBD2. The V gene end was trimmed by 3 bases and the J gene end by 10 bases; junction bases not matched to a gene: 25. CDR3 length: 22 residues. From germline, CDR1 is SGHRS and CDR2 YFSETQ.

A note on this clone: At one end, the junction sequence differs from germline, possibly due to a read error. This CDR3 is also generated by other DNA sequences in the sample. The chain couples TRBV7-8 to TRBJ2-1, with 8 positions matching TRBD2. The CDR3 totals 16 residues. Germline V gene sequence: CDR1 SGHVS, CDR2 FQNEAQ. CDR3 residues: CASSETSASSYNEQFF. The DNA of the CDR3 is TGTGCCAGCAGCGAGACTAGCGCTAGCTCCTACAATGAACAGTTCTTC.

V is TRBV27 and J is TRBJ2-7; a weak D match, TRBD2 (5 bases). CDR3 length: 13 amino acids. Trimming removed 5 bases at V and 3 bases at J, with 11 bases between. Per the germline V gene, CDR1 is MNHEY and CDR2 is SMNVEV (reference sequence). The chain's CDR3 is CASSPRGDYEQYF. The DNA for the CDR3 is TGTGCCAGCAGTCCACGGGGAGACTACGAGCAGTACTTC.

This clone was recorded only once. This chain links TRBV9 with TRBJ1-6; maybe TRBD1 (6 bases). This CDR3 is 15 amino acids long. Between the trimmed V and J ends, which lost 0 bases and 8 bases, there was a span of 12 bases. Germline V gene data show CDR1 as SGDLS and CDR2 as YYNGEE. This chain's CDR3 is CASSVAPGVDSPLHF. The DNA of the CDR3 is TGTGCCAGCAGCGTAGCGCCAGGGGTAGATTCACCCCTCCACTTT.

The chain combines TRBV7-2 with TRBJ1-6; D call uncertain. Germline CDR1 is SGHTA and CDR2 is FQGNSA. V was cut by 5 bases and J by 7 bases, with 18 bases left in between. This CDR3 comprises 16 residues. In nucleotides, the CDR3 is TGTGCCAGCAGCGTGCCCGGTTCTATGTTCAATTCACCCCTCCACTTT. Its protein product is CASSVPGSMFNSPLHF.

V usage is TRBV11-2 and J usage is TRBJ1-6, with D hard to call. The CDR3 spans 14 residues. The germline CDR1 and CDR2 sequences are SGHAT and FQNNGV. The V gene lost 0 bases and the J gene lost 9 bases, with 9 bases spanning the gap. The CDR3 region is CASSLDNHGSPLHF. In nucleotides, the CDR3 is TGTGCCAGCAGCTTAGACAACCACGGTTCACCCCTCCACTTT.

This sequence joins TRBV6-5 and TRBJ1-6; unclear D gene. CDR3 length equals 13 residues. Trimming cost V 10 bases and J 2 bases, with 9 bases left between them. Germline V gives CDR1 MNHEY, CDR2 SVGAGI. The CDR3: CATGRAYNSPLHF. CDR3 DNA: TGTGCCACGGGTCGGGCCTATAATTCACCCCTCCACTTT.

There are a few counts of this clone. This chain joins TRBV6-2 or TRBV6-3 and TRBJ2-1; TRBD2 matches at 9 bases. This CDR3 has 17 amino acids. After removal of 2 bases from V and 8 bases from J, the junction contained 13 bases not matched to a gene. Germline CDR1 reads MNHEY; CDR2 reads SVGEGT. Here the CDR3 DNA reads TGTGCCAGCAGTTACGCCCCTAGCGGGAACGCCTTCGATGAGCAGTTCTTC. Translating it yields CASSYAPSGNAFDEQFF.

This clone occurred a few times. The chain is built from TRBV6-5 and TRBJ1-1; TRBD1 is a possible D gene (5 bases). Deletions cut 4 bases from V and 3 bases from J, with 15 bases between. The CDR3 extends over 15 amino acids. Looked up from germline, CDR1 is MNHEY and CDR2 is SVGAGI. The CDR3 nucleotides are TGTGCCAGCAGTTTAGGACAAATGGTTTACACTGAAGCTTTCTTT. This encodes CASSLGQMVYTEAFF.

The V gene is TRBV2, the J gene TRBJ1-2; 7 bases match TRBD1. This CDR3 region has 14 residues. Germline trimming cut 8 bases from V and 4 bases from J; bases unmatched to any gene: 10. The germline V gene encodes CDR1 SNHLY and CDR2 FYNNEI. The CDR3 sequence is CASDTSRDSYGYTF. The CDR3 DNA reads as TGTGCCAGCGATACTTCCCGGGACAGCTATGGCTACACCTTC.